This T cell receptor beta chain originates from a study of blood T cell repertoires in COVID-19. Background on the study: The samples span acute and convalescent COVID-19 from the United States, Italy and Spain. T cells, B-cell-depleted T cells, or PBMCs supplied cDNA or gDNA.

As processed by the authors: Reference gene primer amplification gave nucleated cell count estimates. The assay was immunoSEQ multiplex PCR, and TCRdb's table has in-frame clones only and misses some. D and trimming were read from the DNA, whereas the V and J calls and clone size are those reported in that table. The sample lists 470,000 or so clones; approximately 85% were seen once. The germline gives CDR1 MNHEY, CDR2 SMNVEV (reference sequence). The junction had 11 bases not matched to a gene; V was cut back by 4 bases and J by 9 bases. This CDR3 is built from 14 residues. The receptor was derived from a human donor in a cohort sampled during active COVID-19. The genes are TRBV27 and TRBJ1-2; 7 nucleotides agree with TRBD1. Sequences were obtained from peripheral blood. The CDR3 loop reads CASSSLNWDSSYTF. Written as DNA, the CDR3 is TGTGCCAGCAGTTCGCTAAATTGGGACAGTAGCTACACCTTC.